The 8 T cell receptor beta chains given below trace back to one sample, sequenced in a study of shared clonotypes between healthy human individuals. The table came from immunoSEQ multiplex PCR; TCRdb's copy has only in-frame clones and leaves some out. Seen here are about 1.4 million clones, roughly 96% observed once, and the top ten hold approximately 1.1%. Sequenced input: naive CD4+ T cells sorted from blood. Subset indicated: CD45RA+ positively selected. These TCRs come from a man aged 25 to 40 in good health.

The CDR3 reads CASSYPGGGATGELFF. As DNA, the CDR3 is TGTGCCAGCAGTTACCCCGGCGGCGGTGCCACCGGGGAGCTGTTTTTT. V usage is TRBV6-6 and J usage is TRBJ2-2, with D uncertain. Trimming cost V 2 bases and J 4 bases, with 14 bases left between them. The CDR3 totals 16 residues. Germline lookup yields CDR1 MNHNY and CDR2 SVGAGI (reference sequence).

The rearrangement joins TRBV9 to TRBJ1-5; possible D gene TRBD1, 6 bases. Germline V lookup: CDR1 SGDLS, CDR2 YYNGEE. V lost 0 bases and J lost 1, with 8 bases in between. The CDR3 contains 15 residues. The CDR3 DNA follows: TGTGCCAGCAGCGTAGATACAGGGAGCAATCAGCCCCAGCATTTT. It is translated as CASSVDTGSNQPQHF.

The CDR3 DNA reads as TGCGCCAGCAAGGACAGGGTGTACGTCAATGTGTCTCCAGGAGCTAGAAATCAGCCCCAGCATTTT. It encodes CASKDRVYVNVSPGARNQPQHF. V usage is TRBV10-1 and J usage is TRBJ1-5; 8 bases line up with TRBD1. Trimming at V came to 7 bases and at J to 4 bases, leaving 30 bases not matched to a gene. CDR3 length: 22 amino acids. Germline-derived CDR1 and CDR2 are WNHNN and SYGVQD (reference sequence).

The gene calls are TRBV7-9 and TRBJ1-3; 7 bases line up with TRBD1. The CDR3 is 16 amino acids. With 0 bases clipped from V and 0 bases from J, the junction kept 2 bases outside the gene matches. The V gene's germline CDR1 is SEHNR and CDR2 FQNEAQ (reference sequence). DNA for the CDR3: TGTGCCAGCAGCTTAGCGGGACAGTACTCTGGAAACACCATATATTTT. Translating it yields CASSLAGQYSGNTIYF. The variable domain in full, completed from reference TRBV7-9 and TRBJ1-3, reads DTGVSQNPRHKITKRGQNVTFRCDPISEHNRLYWYRQTLGQGPEFLTYFQNEAQLEKSRLLSDRFSAERPKGSFSTLEIQRTEQGDSAMYLCASSLAGQYSGNTIYFGEGSWLTVV.

This clone has more than one count but fewer than ten. The V call is TRBV2, the J call TRBJ1-1; D unclear. The CDR3 has 14 amino acids. Germline-derived CDR1 and CDR2 are SNHLY and FYNNEI. Trimming shortened V by 4 bases and J by 0 bases, and 9 bases separated the two germline ends. CDR3 loop: CASSGRVMNTEAFF. CDR3 coding DNA: TGTGCCAGCAGTGGACGGGTAATGAACACTGAAGCTTTCTTT.

The rearrangement links TRBV5-4 to TRBJ2-1, with TRBD1 identical over 7 bases. Germline V lookup: CDR1 SGHNT, CDR2 YYREEE (reference sequence). The CDR3 consists of 14 residues. Unmatched junction bases numbered 3, after V lost 5 bases and J lost 1 base. The CDR3 DNA reads TGTGCCAGCAGGGGGACAGTGTCCTACAATGAGCAGTTCTTC. The encoded protein is CASRGTVSYNEQFF.

J is TRBJ2-1 and V is TRBV27; 8 nucleotides agree with TRBD1. V trimming: 6 bases; J trimming: 0 bases; junction bases outside the gene matches: 10. The CDR3 is 17 amino acids. Germline-derived CDR1 and CDR2 are MNHEY and SMNVEV (reference sequence). DNA of the CDR3: TGTGCCAGCAGCCGTGGTGGGGACAGGTACTCCTACAATGAGCAGTTCTTC. It translates to CASSRGGDRYSYNEQFF.

This clone was counted a few times. The chain couples TRBV28 to TRBJ1-2, with D possibly TRBD1 on 5 matching bases. V was pared by 3 bases and J by 6 bases, with 14 bases between. Germline V gene lookup returns CDR1 MDHEN and CDR2 SYDVKM. This CDR3 region has 14 residues. The CDR3, as DNA: TGTGCCAGCAGTTTCACCAGGGTAGCGGATGGCTACACCTTC. It encodes CASSFTRVADGYTF.